This TCR beta chain came from a study of cytomegalovirus exposure and HLA in healthy donors. Primers: 60 Vbeta forward and 13 Jbeta reverse. Only in-frame clones appear in the TCRdb table, and some are missing; sequencing was by immunoSEQ multiplex PCR. Of roughly 150,000 clones in the sample, approximately 71% were seen once. This TCR derives from a young man in good health and CMV-seropositive. The source material was PBMCs.

The CDR3 loop reads CASRRLSTGELFF. CDR3 nucleotide sequence: TGTGCCAGCAGACGTCTAAGCACCGGGGAGCTGTTTTTT. The genes are TRBV6-5 and TRBJ2-2; no clear D gene. There are 13 residues in the CDR3. The germline CDR1 and CDR2 sequences are MNHEY and SVGAGI. V was shortened by 6 bases and J by 4 bases, with 9 bases between the two germline ends.